Following are 2 T cell receptor beta chains from one sample sequenced in a study of OX40 agonist ivuxolimab in advanced cancers. The library was produced with the immunoSEQ multiplex PCR assay. The immuneACCESS repertoire file appears here via TCRdb, limited to in-frame rearrangements. These files lack a portion of the clones; in checked studies, under half of the deficit traces to unresolved V genes, and the cause of the others is not known. The sample contains about 46,000 clones, approximately 91% of them found a single time. In total, the top ten clones hold about 12% of the sample. Sequences were derived from CD4+ or CD8+ T cells sorted from blood, sampled in a trial of the OX40 agonist ivuxolimab. The receptors derive from an adult with an advanced solid tumor such as melanoma, head and neck, liver or kidney cancer.

This clone was recorded only once. The chain employs TRBV9 and TRBJ2-5, with TRBD2 identical over 13 bases. CDR3 length: 16 residues. Germline trimming cut 4 bases from V and 2 bases from J; bases unmatched to any gene: 5. Germline loops: CDR1 SGDLS, CDR2 YYNGEE. The CDR3 region has the DNA TGTGCCAGCAGCCCGGGGACTAGCGGGACTCAAGAGACCCAGTACTTC. Its translation is CASSPGTSGTQETQYF.

The chain recombines TRBV7-6 with TRBJ1-1; TRBD1 might be the D (5 bases). Trimming cost V 4 bases and J 0 bases, with 27 bases left between them. Germline CDR1 and CDR2: SGHVS and FNYEAQ. The CDR3 length is 20 residues. CDR3 nucleotides: TGTGCCAGCAGCTCTACCCCCCCGACAGAGACCGCTTCGATGAACACTGAAGCTTTCTTT. Its protein is CASSSTPPTETASMNTEAFF. The full variable domain, its missing parts supplied by reference TRBV7-6 and TRBJ1-1, is GAGVSQSPRYKVTKRGQDVALRCDPISGHVSLYWYRQALGQGPEFLTYFNYEAQQDKSGLPNDRFSAERPEGSISTLTIQRTEQRDSAMYRCASSSTPPTETASMNTEAFFGQGTRLTVV.